The present TCR beta chain was sequenced within a study of cytomegalovirus exposure and HLA in healthy donors. Study-wide results and limits: Sequence variants that were highly shared formed a cluster that was likely a sequencing artifact. Cytomegalovirus-associated TCR beta chains were listed, numbering approximately 150. TCR sequences were mostly rare, though some public TCRs occurred in many donors.

V was clipped by 1 base and J by 0 bases; unmatched bases: 6. This CDR3 has 18 residues. Germline-derived CDR1 and CDR2 are SEHNR and FQNEAQ (reference sequence). PCR was performed using 60 Vbeta and 13 Jbeta primers. TCRdb's copy holds only in-frame clones and misses some; the assay was immunoSEQ multiplex PCR. Of more than 200,000 clones in the sample, approximately 80% were seen once. A note on this clone: Its antigen remains unknown.

The chain links TRBV7-9 to TRBJ2-1; 10 bases align to TRBD2. This receptor was taken from a man aged 40-55 years in good health and CMV-seronegative. Input material: PBMCs. The CDR3: CASSLVPGLASSYNEQFF. In DNA form, the CDR3 reads TGTGCCAGCAGCTTAGTTCCGGGACTAGCGAGCTCCTACAATGAGCAGTTCTTC.